The 8 T cell receptor beta chains in this list originate from one sample, sequenced in a study of blood T cell repertoires in COVID-19. Here immunoSEQ multiplex PCR was the method, and the copy in TCRdb shows in-frame clones only, minus some. Found here are about 310,000 clones, approximately 89% of them singletons; the top ten hold over 9%. Material: PBMCs or T cells enriched from blood (not recorded which). The receptors were gathered from a woman aged 35 to 49 who had recovered from COVID-19.

The chain employs TRBV2 and TRBJ2-6; the match to TRBD1 covers 10 bases. CDR1 is SNHLY and CDR2 is FYNNEI in the germline V gene. CDR3 length: 20 residues. The V gene end was trimmed by 3 bases and the J gene end by 0 bases; junction bases not matched to a gene: 11. Here the CDR3 reads CASSETGGALGASGANVLTF. Here the CDR3 DNA reads TGTGCCAGCAGTGAGACAGGGGGCGCTTTAGGGGCCTCTGGGGCCAACGTCCTGACTTTC.

The rearrangement joins TRBV28 to TRBJ1-2; 8 bases agree with TRBD1. V lost 10 bases, J lost 7 bases, and 8 bases stayed unmatched. This CDR3 region has 12 residues. Germline CDR1 and CDR2: MDHEN and SYDVKM. In nucleotides, the CDR3 is TGTGCCAATCAGGGGGCAGAAGGTGGCTACACCTTC. Translation: CANQGAEGGYTF.

The V gene is TRBV28, the J gene TRBJ2-2; a weak D match, TRBD2 (5 bases). CDR1 is MDHEN and CDR2 is SYDVKM in the germline V gene. The CDR3 runs to 15 residues. The V and J ends lost 3 bases and 0 bases respectively, with 8 bases between them. The DNA of the CDR3 is TGTGCCAGCAGTTTCCTAGCCGCGAACACCGGGGAGCTGTTTTTT. Translated: CASSFLAANTGELFF.

CDR3 loop: CASSPPAGPPGELFF. The CDR3 DNA reads TGTGCCAGCTCACCACCGGCAGGGCCCCCCGGGGAGCTGTTTTTT. The J gene is TRBJ2-2, the V gene TRBV18, with D perhaps matching TRBD1 (5 bases). Trimming removed 0 bases at V and 6 bases at J, with 11 bases between. Germline lookup yields CDR1 KGHSH and CDR2 LQKENI. The CDR3 length is 15 residues.

The chain employs TRBV7-2 and TRBJ2-6; 7 bases are shared with TRBD1. This CDR3 is 18 amino acids long. CDR1 and CDR2 (germline): SGHTA, FQGNSA. Trimming at V came to 1 base and at J to 4 bases, leaving 10 bases not matched to a gene. The CDR3 region has the DNA TGTGCCAGCAGCTTAGGGACAGGCGACCTCTTGGGGGCCAACGTCCTGACTTTC. This translates into CASSLGTGDLLGANVLTF.

This clone occurred once. This chain connects TRBV28 to TRBJ2-5; tentatively, D is TRBD2 (6 bases). Trimming shortened V by 5 bases and J by 1 base, and 11 bases separated the two germline ends. The CDR3 extends over 14 amino acids. Germline V gives CDR1 MDHEN, CDR2 SYDVKM. CDR3 DNA sequence: TGTGCCAGCAGTCACACTAGCATCCAAGAGACCCAGTACTTC. Its protein product is CASSHTSIQETQYF.

The chain recombines TRBV28 with TRBJ2-7; TRBD1 is a possible D gene (5 bases). The germline V gene has CDR1 MDHEN and CDR2 SYDVKM. Between the trimmed V and J ends, which lost 5 bases and 6 bases, there was a span of 11 bases. The length of the CDR3 is 12 residues. The CDR3 DNA is TGTGCCAGCAGTCCAGGGATCTCCGAGCAGTACTTC. Translated: CASSPGISEQYF.

This clone has just a few counts. This chain uses TRBV7-9 with TRBJ1-2; the D gene is possibly TRBD1 (5 bases). The V gene lost 0 bases and the J gene lost 5 bases, with 16 bases spanning the gap. This CDR3 is built from 16 residues. CDR1 is SEHNR, CDR2 FQNEAQ, per germline (reference sequence). The CDR3 here is CASSLALGGRGYGYTF. CDR3 DNA: TGTGCCAGCAGCTTAGCGCTCGGGGGTAGGGGTTATGGCTACACCTTC.